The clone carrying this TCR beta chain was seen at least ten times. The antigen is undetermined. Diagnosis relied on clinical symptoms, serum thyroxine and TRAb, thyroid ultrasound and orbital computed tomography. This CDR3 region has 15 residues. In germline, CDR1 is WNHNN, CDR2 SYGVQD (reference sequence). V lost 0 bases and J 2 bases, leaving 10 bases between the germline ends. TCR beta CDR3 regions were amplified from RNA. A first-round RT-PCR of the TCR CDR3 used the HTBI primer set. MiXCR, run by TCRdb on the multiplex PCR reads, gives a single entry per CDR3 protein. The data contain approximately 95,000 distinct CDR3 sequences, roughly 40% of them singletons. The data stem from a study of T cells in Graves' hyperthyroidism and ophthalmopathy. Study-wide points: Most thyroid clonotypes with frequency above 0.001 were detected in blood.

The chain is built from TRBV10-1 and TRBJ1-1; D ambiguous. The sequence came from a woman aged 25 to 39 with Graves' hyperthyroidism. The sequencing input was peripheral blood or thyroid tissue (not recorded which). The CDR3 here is CASSESAQLNTEAFF. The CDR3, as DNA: TGCGCCAGCAGTGAGTCGGCCCAGCTTAACACTGAAGCTTTCTTT.